The 32 T cell receptor beta chains below were found in one sample sequenced in a study of tumor and adjacent non-tumor tissue in lung cancer. A modified ARM-PCR protocol with three rounds of nested PCR amplified TCRbeta. MiXCR, run by TCRdb on the multiplex PCR reads, gives a single entry per CDR3 protein. The repertoire includes more than 75,000 distinct CDR3 sequences, about 80% of them detected once, and about 29% sits in the top ten. The template was RNA from unsorted bulk tissue. Distant lung tissue was collected more than 3 cm away from the tumor edge. Sequenced sample: distant non-tumor lung tissue. All receptors come from a man aged 60 to 75 with small cell lung cancer.

A remark on this clonotype: The junction does not match germline at one end; this may be a read error. The CDR3 DNA sequence: TGTGCCAGCAGCTTAGAGGCAGGGGGGTATGGAAAACTGTTCTTT. Its translation: CASSLEAGGYGKLFF. V is TRBV11-2 and J is TRBJ1-4; 7 positions agree with TRBD1. CDR3 size: 15 residues. Germline CDR1 SGHAT, CDR2 FQNNGV.

V is TRBV7-3 and J is TRBJ2-5; D possibly corresponds to TRBD2 (5 bases). The CDR3 contains 14 residues. Between the trimmed V and J ends, which lost 2 bases and 4 bases, there was a span of 11 bases. In germline, CDR1 is SGHTA, CDR2 FQGTGA. Here the CDR3 DNA reads TGTGCCAGCAGCTTATTTGCGGGCCCAGAGACCCAGTACTTC. Translation gives CASSLFAGPETQYF.

Remarks on this clonotype: A junction end diverges from the germline sequence, so it may reflect a read error. The V and J genes are TRBV7-9 and TRBJ2-5; D is perhaps TRBD1 (6 bases). The germline V gene encodes CDR1 SEHNR and CDR2 FQNEAQ (reference sequence). The length of the CDR3 is 17 residues. CDR3 sequence: CVSSTPGSGAGREAQYF. The CDR3 DNA reads TGTGTCAGCAGCACACCAGGATCAGGGGCAGGAAGAGAGGCCCAGTACTTC.

The J gene is TRBJ2-7, the V gene TRBV6-5; D is uncertain. CDR3 length: 14 amino acids. V gave up 8 bases and J gave up 1 base, with 15 bases separating them. Germline V gene data show CDR1 as MNHEY and CDR2 as SVGAGI. The CDR3 reads CASGYSPRSYEQYV. The DNA of the CDR3 is TGTGCCAGCGGATACTCCCCGAGATCCTACGAGCAGTACGTC.

A note on this clonotype: Mismatch with germline at one junction end may stem from a read error. As DNA, the CDR3 is TGTACCAGCAGTTTACACTGGGACAGGGGGTATGGCTACACCTTC. Translating gives CTSSLHWDRGYGYTF. The chain employs TRBV6-1 and TRBJ1-2, with 11 bases identical to TRBD1. Germline CDR1 MNHNS, CDR2 SASEGT. CDR3 size: 15 residues.

This clonotype has only a few counts. This may come from a read error, since a much larger clone is one base off. This sequence joins TRBV29-1 and TRBJ2-1, with TRBD2 matching over 7 bases. The trim removed 7 bases at V and 7 bases at J, leaving 10 bases unmatched. This CDR3 has 13 amino acids. CDR1 is SQVTM and CDR2 is ANQGSEA in the germline V gene. CDR3 in DNA: TGCAGCGGTGGACCAGCGGGAATTAATGAGCAGTTCTTC. This translates into CSGGPAGINEQFF.

The sample holds many counts of this clonotype. The chain uses TRBV5-1 and TRBJ2-2; no firm D call. Per the germline V gene, CDR1 is SGHRS and CDR2 is YFSETQ. The length of the CDR3 is 15 residues. Trimming took 2 bases from V and 4 from J, leaving 12 bases between them. The DNA of the CDR3 is TGCGCCAGCAGCTTAAATCCAGGCCTCACCGGGGAGCTGTTTTTT. Translating it yields CASSLNPGLTGELFF. Drawing the rest from reference TRBV5-1 and TRBJ2-2, the complete variable domain is KAGVTQTPRYLIKTRGQQVTLSCSPISGHRSVSWYQQTPGQGLQFLFEYFSETQRNKGNFPGRFSGRQFSNSRSEMNVSTLELGDSALYLCASSLNPGLTGELFFGEGSRLTVL.

Worth noting for this clonotype: This may stem from a read error, because a much larger clone lies one nucleotide away. The chain is built from TRBV5-1 and TRBJ2-1; no firm D call. Germline V gene sequence: CDR1 SGHRS, CDR2 YFSETQ. This CDR3 region has 12 residues. The DNA of the CDR3 is TGCGCCAGCAGCTTGGCCGCGAATGAGGAGTTCTTC. It encodes CASSLAANEEFF.

Comments on this clonotype: A read error may be the cause here, since a much bigger clone is one base away. This chain uses TRBV20-1 with TRBJ2-3, with D perhaps matching TRBD2 (6 bases). This CDR3 is built from 15 residues. Germline V gives CDR1 DFQATT, CDR2 SNEGSKA (reference sequence). The V gene lost 1 base and the J gene lost 4 bases, with 15 bases spanning the gap. CDR3 amino acids: CSARVWGGGADTQYF. CDR3 DNA sequence: TGCAGTGCTAGAGTATGGGGAGGAGGTGCAGATACGCAGTATTTT.

This clonotype has a single count. One end of the junction does not line up with germline, which may come from a read error. This chain uses TRBV28 with TRBJ2-7; D gene unclear. This CDR3 has 11 amino acids. The germline CDR1 and CDR2 sequences are MDHEN and SYDVKM. CDR3 residues: CASSSPCEQYF. In DNA, the CDR3 is TGTGCCAGCAGTTCTCCGTGCGAGCAATACTTC.

This clonotype was counted once. No DNA is shown, since the ends of the CDR3 on it are uncertain; the CDR3 is the one TCRdb lists. V and J are TRBV6-5 and TRBJ1-2; no DNA check was done on the table's D call, TRBD1. Per the germline V gene, CDR1 is MNHEY and CDR2 is SVGAGI. The CDR3 spans 16 residues, counting both ends. Here the CDR3 reads CATSYVTGTGSYGCTF.

Remarks on this clonotype: The CDR3 carries no conserved terminal phenylalanine or tryptophan, so it likely arises from a read error. Because the CDR3's place on the DNA is in doubt, the DNA is left out and the CDR3 is given as listed by TCRdb. The chain has TRBV6-1 and TRBJ1-5; whether TRBD1, the table's D call, matches the DNA was not checked. Germline CDR1 MNHNS, CDR2 SASEGT. The CDR3 totals 12 residues, both ends included. CDR3: CASDEQGAFYVL.

This clonotype has only one observation. In this CDR3 the conserved last residue, phenylalanine or tryptophan, is missing, so a read error is likely. The DNA is left out, because the CDR3 cannot be placed on it with certainty; the CDR3 is given as TCRdb lists it. The genes are TRBV12-3 or TRBV12-4 and TRBJ2-1; no check of the table's D call, TRBD1, against the DNA was made. Both ends counted, the CDR3 spans 14 residues. The CDR3 here is CASTLWGRGGEQII.

This clonotype appeared many times. The chain joins TRBV7-9 to TRBJ1-1; a weak D match, TRBD1 (5 bases). Germline V gene data show CDR1 as SEHNR and CDR2 as FQNEAQ (reference sequence). The CDR3 length is 12 residues. With 3 bases removed from V and 6 bases from J, the gap between germline ends came to 8 bases. The CDR3 here is CASSLGGSEAFF. As DNA, the CDR3 is TGTGCCAGCAGCTTGGGGGGGTCTGAAGCTTTCTTT.

Turning to this clonotype: One end of the junction fails to match germline, which may point to a read error. J is TRBJ2-2 and V is TRBV4-2; D is undetermined. This CDR3 has 16 residues. Germline-derived CDR1 and CDR2 are LGHNA and YNFKEQ. In DNA, the CDR3 is TGTGCCAGCAGCCAAGATCTAAGAGACAACACCAGGGAGCTGTTTTTT. Translated, it gives CASSQDLRDNTRELFF.

This clonotype was counted a few times. This sequence joins TRBV11-2 and TRBJ1-5; D perhaps matches TRBD1 (5 bases). The germline V gene encodes CDR1 SGHAT and CDR2 FQNNGV. V was cut by 4 bases and J by 0 bases, with 10 bases left in between. The CDR3 loop spans 15 amino acids. The CDR3 sequence is CASSWDGYSNQPQHF. The CDR3 DNA reads as TGTGCCAGCAGCTGGGACGGTTATAGCAATCAGCCCCAGCATTTT. Full variable domain (rest looked up from reference TRBV11-2 and TRBJ1-5): EAGVAQSPRYKIIEKRQSVAFWCNPISGHATLYWYQQILGQGPKLLIQFQNNGVVDDSQLPKDRFSAERLKGVDSTLKIQPAKLEDSAVYLCASSWDGYSNQPQHFGDGTRLSIL.

As to this clonotype: Germline is not matched at one junction end, which may reflect a read error. The chain couples TRBV4-1 to TRBJ2-7; maybe TRBD2 (5 bases). The CDR3 consists of 13 residues. The germline V gene encodes CDR1 MGHRA and CDR2 YSYEKL. The CDR3 bases are TGTGCCAGCGGTTTCGATAGACTCTACGAGCAGTACTTC. Its translation is CASGFDRLYEQYF.

A note on this clonotype: One junction end does not reproduce the germline sequence, and a read error may be involved. V gene TRBV20-1 combines with J gene TRBJ2-1; TRBD2 agrees at 9 bases. Germline CDR1 and CDR2: DFQATT and SNEGSKA (reference sequence). The CDR3 has 13 amino acids. This CDR3 reads CSVMTSGYNDQFF. The DNA for the CDR3 is TGCAGCGTTATGACTAGCGGATACAATGACCAGTTCTTC.

Comments on this clonotype: With a much larger clone just one base away, this may be a read error. V gene TRBV30 combines with J gene TRBJ2-4; D uncertain. Germline V gene sequence: CDR1 GTSNPN, CDR2 SVGIG (reference sequence). V lost 3 bases and J lost 9, with 18 bases in between. The CDR3 spans 14 residues. The CDR3 DNA reads TGTGCCTGGAGGGCTATGACCCCAGGAAGCATTCAGTACTTC. Protein product: CAWRAMTPGSIQYF. Full variable domain (outside the CDR3, taken from reference TRBV30 and TRBJ2-4): SQTIHQWPATLVQPVGSPLSLECTVEGTSNPNLYWYRQAAGRGLQLLFYSVGIGQISSEVPQNLSASRPQDRQFILSSKKLLLSDSGFYLCAWRAMTPGSIQYFGAGTRLSVL.

On this clonotype itself: A junction boundary mismatches the germline segment, possibly from a read error. The chain has TRBV11-2 and TRBJ2-1; TRBD2 matches at 12 bases. CDR3 length: 16 residues. The V gene's germline CDR1 is SGHAT and CDR2 FQNNGV. This CDR3 reads CANSGLAGGPTTGQFF. CDR3 sequence (DNA): TGTGCCAACAGCGGTCTAGCGGGAGGGCCCACCACTGGGCAGTTCTTC.

Notes on this clonotype: A junction boundary mismatches the germline segment, possibly from a read error. The chain has TRBV10-2 and TRBJ2-3, with no clear D. This CDR3 is built from 11 residues. Germline V gene sequence: CDR1 WSHSY, CDR2 SAAADI. Written as DNA, the CDR3 is TGTGCCAGTAGTGACGTAAATATGCAGTATTTT. Translated: CASSDVNMQYF.

For this clonotype: One end of the junction varies from germline; a read error may be responsible. This chain links TRBV6-5 with TRBJ2-5, with D maybe TRBD2 (6 bases). Germline CDR1 MNHEY, CDR2 SVGAGI. This CDR3 is built from 15 residues. The CDR3 sequence: CASSCLGGGRETHYF. DNA for the CDR3: TGTGCCAGCAGTTGCTTGGGTGGGGGTCGGGAGACCCATTACTTC.

This clonotype was seen many times. The V call is TRBV30, the J call TRBJ2-4; no clear D gene. Trimming pared 3 bases from V and 9 bases from J, leaving 18 bases between. Germline CDR1 GTSNPN, CDR2 SVGIG (reference sequence). The CDR3 loop spans 14 amino acids. CDR3 bases: TGTGCCTGGAGCGCTATGACCCCAGGAAGCATTCAGTACTTC. Protein sequence: CAWSAMTPGSIQYF.

On this clonotype itself: At one of its ends the junction is not consistent with the germline gene, which may arise from a read error. The gene calls are TRBV6-5 and TRBJ2-2; 7 bases line up with TRBD2. The CDR3 has 16 residues. In germline, CDR1 is MNHEY, CDR2 SVGAGI. The CDR3 DNA is TGTGCCGGCAGTCTCGGGGGAGGGAGTGACATCGGGGAGCTGTTTTTT. Protein product: CAGSLGGGSDIGELFF.

Within the sample, this clonotype is large (0.1 to 1%). This chain connects TRBV11-2 to TRBJ2-1; TRBD2 aligns across 10 bases. Germline-derived CDR1 and CDR2 are SGHAT and FQNNGV. CDR3 length: 18 residues. V was clipped by 1 base and J by 3 bases; unmatched bases: 9. CDR3 DNA: TGTGCCAGCAGCTTAGGAGTAGCGGGAGGCTACTACTACAATGAGCAGTTCTTC. Protein: CASSLGVAGGYYYNEQFF.

This clonotype was observed at least ten times. This chain connects TRBV4-1 to TRBJ2-3; D is tentatively TRBD1 or TRBD2 (6 bases each). CDR1 is MGHRA, CDR2 YSYEKL, per germline. The CDR3 consists of 14 residues. Trimming removed 5 bases from V and 3 bases from J, with 12 bases in between. The CDR3: CASSDGGPTDTQYF. The CDR3, as DNA: TGCGCCAGCAGCGATGGGGGGCCTACAGATACGCAGTATTTT.

This clonotype has only one observation. Compared with germline, one end of the junction differs, possibly owing to a read error. The genes are TRBV11-3 and TRBJ2-2; 10 positions agree with TRBD2. Germline V gene lookup returns CDR1 SGHNT and CDR2 YENEEA. The CDR3 covers 14 residues. The CDR3 sequence: CAIQASGGSREPFF. The CDR3 bases are TGTGCCATCCAGGCTAGCGGGGGTAGCCGGGAGCCGTTTTTT. The variable domain in full, with the rest retrieved from reference TRBV11-3 and TRBJ2-2, is EAGVVQSPRYKIIEKKQPVAFWCNPISGHNTLYWYLQNLGQGPELLIRYENEEAVDDSQLPKDRFSAERLKGVDSTLKIQPAELGDSAVYLCAIQASGGSREPFFGEGSRLTVL.

This clonotype has only one observation. The J gene is TRBJ2-5, the V gene TRBV7-9; D gene uncertain. Per germline, CDR1 SEHNR and CDR2 FQNEAQ (reference sequence). Trimming took 9 bases from V and 5 from J, leaving 19 bases between them. CDR3 length: 14 amino acids. DNA for the CDR3: TGTGCCAGTAGTTACTCCACAGAGTTCGAGACCCAGTACTTC. Translated: CASSYSTEFETQYF.

With respect to this clonotype: The junction departs from germline at one end; a sequencing error may be responsible. The V gene is TRBV11-2, the J gene TRBJ2-1; 8 bases map to TRBD2. The germline gives CDR1 SGHAT, CDR2 FQNNGV. CDR3 size: 16 residues. In DNA form, the CDR3 reads TGTGCCAACAGCTTAATCGGGAGGGGCTCCTACAAAGAGCGGTTCTTC. Translated: CANSLIGRGSYKERFF.

In this sample, this clonotype turned up once. At one end, the junction sequence differs from germline, possibly due to a read error. V is TRBV5-4 and J is TRBJ2-1, with 8 bases matching TRBD2. This CDR3 has 15 amino acids. The V gene's germline CDR1 is SGHNT and CDR2 YYREEE (reference sequence). Here the CDR3 DNA reads TGTGCCAACAGCCCCCCCGGACTAGCCAGTGGTGAGCAGGTCTTC. Amino acid sequence: CANSPPGLASGEQVF.

On this clonotype itself: The CDR3 ends on some other residue instead of the conserved phenylalanine or tryptophan, so this is likely a read error. This chain joins TRBV5-1 and TRBJ2-5; possible D gene TRBD2, 5 bases. The CDR3 is 13 amino acids. Germline CDR1 is SGHRS and CDR2 is YFSETQ. V shed 4 bases and J shed 5 bases, with 12 bases lying between them. CDR3 sequence reads: CASSPLVSETQYL. The CDR3, as DNA: TGCGCCAGCAGCCCACTAGTGTCGGAGACCCAGTACTTA.

In regard to this clonotype: Sequence at one end of the junction differs from germline and may be a read error. V usage is TRBV29-1 and J usage is TRBJ2-7, with a possible D match to TRBD1 (6 bases). The germline CDR1 and CDR2 sequences are SQVTM and ANQGSEA. The CDR3 loop spans 12 amino acids. CDR3 sequence reads: CRARDTSYEQHF. As DNA, the CDR3 is TGCAGGGCCCGGGACACCTCCTATGAGCAGCACTTC.